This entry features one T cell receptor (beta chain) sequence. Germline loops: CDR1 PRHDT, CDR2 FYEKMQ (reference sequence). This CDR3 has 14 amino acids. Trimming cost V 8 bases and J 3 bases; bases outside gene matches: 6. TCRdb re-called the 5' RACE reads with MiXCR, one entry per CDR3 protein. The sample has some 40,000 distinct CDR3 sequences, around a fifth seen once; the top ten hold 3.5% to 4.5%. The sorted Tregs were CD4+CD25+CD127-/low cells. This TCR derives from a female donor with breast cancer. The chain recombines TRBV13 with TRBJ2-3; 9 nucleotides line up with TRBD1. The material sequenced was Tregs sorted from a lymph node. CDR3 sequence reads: CASGKDRGTDTQYF. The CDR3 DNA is TGTGCCAGCGGCAAAGACAGGGGGACAGATACGCAGTATTTT.